This record concerns one T cell receptor beta chain sequence. These data come from a study of CD8 T cells in Susac syndrome. Random hexamers primed reverse transcription of 0.5 to 1 ug RNA. MiXCR was run by TCRdb on the immunoSEQ multiplex PCR reads, yielding one entry per CDR3 protein. The sample records approximately 79,000 distinct CDR3 sequences, over 85% being singletons. Sequencing was carried out using CD8+ T cells from PBMCs. This receptor was taken from a human donor with Susac syndrome.

The CDR3: CASSPSTSGGYNEQFF. CDR3 DNA: TGTGCCAGCAGTCCCTCCACTAGCGGGGGGTACAATGAGCAGTTCTTC. The J gene is TRBJ2-1, the V gene TRBV12-3 or TRBV12-4, with 12 bases identical to TRBD2. The CDR3 is 16 residues long. V trimming: 5 bases; J trimming: 4 bases; junction bases outside the gene matches: 6.